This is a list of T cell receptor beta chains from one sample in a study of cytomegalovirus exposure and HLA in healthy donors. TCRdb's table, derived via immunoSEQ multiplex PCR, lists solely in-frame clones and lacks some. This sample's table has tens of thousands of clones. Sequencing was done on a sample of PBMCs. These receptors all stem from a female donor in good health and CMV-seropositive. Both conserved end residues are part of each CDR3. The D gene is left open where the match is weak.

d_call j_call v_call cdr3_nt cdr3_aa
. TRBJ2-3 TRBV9 TGTGCCAGCAGCGTTCAGGGCACAGATACGCAGTATTTT CASSVQGTDTQYF
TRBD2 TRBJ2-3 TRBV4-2 TGTGCCAGCAGCCAAGAAAGGACTAGCGGGGGGGGCAGCACAGATACGCAGTATTTT CASSQERTSGGGSTDTQYF
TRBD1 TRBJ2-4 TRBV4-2 TGTGCCAGCAGCCATACAGGGGTTGGGCCAAACATTCAGTACTTC CASSHTGVGPNIQYF
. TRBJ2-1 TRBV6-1 TGTGCCGGTAGACAGGCGAGTGACAATGAGCAGTTCTTC CAGRQASDNEQFF
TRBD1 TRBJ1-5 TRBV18 TGTGCCAGCTCACCATCCCGACAGGGTGTGGATCAGCCCCAGCATTTT CASSPSRQGVDQPQHF
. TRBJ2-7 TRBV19 TGTGCCAGTAGTCCATCAAGCCGCCAGGGGTTCCACGAGCAGTACTTC CASSPSSRQGFHEQYF
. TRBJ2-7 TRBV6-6 TGTGCCAGCAGGCCGGACACGACCTACGAGCAGTACTTC CASRPDTTYEQYF
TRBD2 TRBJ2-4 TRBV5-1 TGCGCCAGCAGCGATGGACTAGCGGGGGGGACTTTAAACATTCAGTACTTC CASSDGLAGGTLNIQYF
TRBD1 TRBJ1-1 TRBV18 TGTGCCAGCTCACTTCGGACAGGTTCGAACACTGAAGCTTTCTTT CASSLRTGSNTEAFF
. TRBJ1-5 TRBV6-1 TGTGCCAGCAGTGATGGAGGGGTGGTTCAGCCCCAGCATTTT CASSDGGVVQPQHF
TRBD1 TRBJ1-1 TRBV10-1 TGCGCCAGCACCGACGGACAGGGCTTTTCTGAAGCTTTCTTT CASTDGQGFSEAFF
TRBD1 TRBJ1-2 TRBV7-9 TGTGCCAGCAGCTCGACAGGGGCCGGGGGCACCTTC CASSSTGAGGTF
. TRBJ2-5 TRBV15 TGTGCCACCAGCAGACGACAGGTGACTCTGAAAGAGAACCAGTACTTC CATSRRQVTLKENQYF
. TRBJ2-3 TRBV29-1 TGCACCGGGAACAGGGTATCAGATACGCAGTATTTT CTGNRVSDTQYF
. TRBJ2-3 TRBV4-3 TGCGCCAGCAGCCAAGATCCGGGGATAGGCACAGATACGCAGTATTTT CASSQDPGIGTDTQYF
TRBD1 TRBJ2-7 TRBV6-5 TGTGCCAGCAGTCGTATGCGGACAGGGAGCAACGAGCAGTACTTC CASSRMRTGSNEQYF
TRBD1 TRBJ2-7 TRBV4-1 TGCGCCAGCAGCCAAGATGGGGTGACAGGGAGCTCCTACGAGCAGTACTTC CASSQDGVTGSSYEQYF
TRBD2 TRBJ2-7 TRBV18 TGTGCCAGCTCACCCAATTGGGGTAGCGGGAGCTACGAGCAGTACTTC CASSPNWGSGSYEQYF
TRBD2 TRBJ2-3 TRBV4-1 TGCGCCAGCAGCTGGGCTTTAGCGGGGGCCATCACAGATACGCAGTATTTT CASSWALAGAITDTQYF
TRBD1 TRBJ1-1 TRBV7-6 TGTGCCAGCAGCTCCTCGACAGGGGAGACGACTGAAGCTTTCTTT CASSSSTGETTEAFF
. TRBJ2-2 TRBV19 TGTGCCAGTAGTATAAGTGCGCCCGGGGAGCTGTTTTTT CASSISAPGELFF
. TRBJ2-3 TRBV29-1 TGCAGCGTTTCTGTGGCCACAGATACGCAGTATTTT CSVSVATDTQYF
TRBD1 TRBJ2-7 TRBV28 TGTGCCAGCAGAAGACAGGGGTCCGACTACGAGCAGTACTTC CASRRQGSDYEQYF
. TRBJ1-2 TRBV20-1 TGCAGTGCTAGTGGCAGTGGCTACACCTTC CSASGSGYTF
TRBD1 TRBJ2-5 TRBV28 TGTGCCAGCAGTTTTAGTCAGGGGGTCGAGACCCAGTACTTC CASSFSQGVETQYF
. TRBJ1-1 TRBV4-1 TGCGCCAGCAGCCAGGATGGCAGGGTATCAGCTTTCTTT CASSQDGRVSAFF
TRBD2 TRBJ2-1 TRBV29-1 TGCAGCGTAGCGGGGGGGCCAATCTTC CSVAGGPIF
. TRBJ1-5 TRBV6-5 TGTGCCAGCAGTTACTCGACTACCTCCAATCAGCCCCAGCATTTT CASSYSTTSNQPQHF
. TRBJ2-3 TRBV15 TGTGCCACCAGCCGAGGAGGCGGGTGGAATGCAGATACGCAGTATTTT CATSRGGGWNADTQYF
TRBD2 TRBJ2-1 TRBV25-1 TGTGCCAGCAGTGAGTTTGCTAGCGGGGGGTTTTACAATGAGCAGTTCTTC CASSEFASGGFYNEQFF
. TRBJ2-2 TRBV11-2 TGTGCCAGCAGCTTCTCAGGCTCCGGGGAGCTGTTTTTT CASSFSGSGELFF
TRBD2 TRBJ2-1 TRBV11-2 TGTGCCAGCAGCTTAGATCGAGCGGGAGAGGGGGTTTCGGAGCAGTTCTTC CASSLDRAGEGVSEQFF
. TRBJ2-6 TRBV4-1 TGCGCCAGCAGCCACAGGGGGGCCTCTGGGGCCAACGTCCTGACTTTC CASSHRGASGANVLTF
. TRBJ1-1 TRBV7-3 TGTGCCAGCAGCTTAACGGGGGGAGCCACTGAAGCTTTCTTT CASSLTGGATEAFF
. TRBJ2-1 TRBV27 TGTGCCAGCAGTTTATCGAGCAATGAGCAGTTCTTC CASSLSSNEQFF
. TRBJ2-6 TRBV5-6 TGTGCCAGCAGCTCGGGTAGATGGGGAGTCGACTCTGGGGCCAACGTCCTGACTTTC CASSSGRWGVDSGANVLTF
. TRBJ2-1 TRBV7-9 TGTGCCAGCAGCAATAGGGGTAGCTACAATGAGCAGTTCTTC CASSNRGSYNEQFF
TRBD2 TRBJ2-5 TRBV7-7 TGTGCTAGCAGCTTAACGGGGGGGCAGGAGACCCAGTACTTC CASSLTGGQETQYF
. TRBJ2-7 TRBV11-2 TGTGCCAGCAGCTTAGATTGGGGCCCATACGAGCAGTACTTC CASSLDWGPYEQYF
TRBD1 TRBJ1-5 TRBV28 TGTGCCAGCAGTCCCCACAGGGGGGGAGTGGGGCAGCCCCAGCATTTT CASSPHRGGVGQPQHF
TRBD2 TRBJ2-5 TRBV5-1 TGCGCCAGCAGCTTGGGTTCGGGCGGGAGGATTCTTGAGACCCAGTACTTC CASSLGSGGRILETQYF
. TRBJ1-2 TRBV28 TGTGCCAGCAGTGGGGGGTCGGCAGGGTTAAATGGCTACACCTTC CASSGGSAGLNGYTF